The 22 T cell receptor beta chains below come from one sample, sequenced in a study of beta chain features in type 1 diabetes. Findings and caveats of the study: All four CD4+ subsets from Type 1 diabetes patients carried moderately but significantly shorter TCRB CDR3s.

These receptors have no known antigen. Expressed TCRB transcripts were sequenced because the entire RNA isolate underwent reverse transcription. Produced via immunoSEQ multiplex PCR; TCRdb's table is partial and in-frame only. The sample contains about 660,000 clones, about 14% of which appear only once. Input material: naive CD4+ T cells from blood. The receptors were sampled from a man between 18 and 29 years old with type 1 diabetes.

This clone was detected a few times. The rearrangement links TRBV30 to TRBJ2-6; 12 bases line up with TRBD1. The CDR3 totals 19 residues. Germline V gene lookup returns CDR1 GTSNPN and CDR2 SVGIG (reference sequence). Trimming removed 6 bases from V and 1 base from J; junction bases left unmatched: 13. CDR3 bases: TGTGCCTGCCCGGGACAGGGGGCATCAACGATATCTGGGGCCAACGTCCTGACTTTC. Its protein is CACPGQGASTISGANVLTF.

This clone was observed a few times. The chain recombines TRBV9 with TRBJ2-2; TRBD1 matches at 9 bases. Germline CDR1 reads SGDLS; CDR2 reads YYNGEE. The CDR3 is 16 amino acids. V lost 4 bases to trimming and J lost 0 bases; unmatched junction nucleotides: 4. The CDR3 DNA reads as TGTGCCAGCAGCATACAGGGGGCTTCGAACACCGGGGAGCTGTTTTTT. This codes for CASSIQGASNTGELFF.

The rearrangement links TRBV4-3 to TRBJ1-5; D unresolved. CDR1 and CDR2 from the germline V gene are LGHNA and YSLEER. This CDR3 has 13 amino acids. Trimming cost V 4 bases and J 3 bases, with 7 bases left between them. CDR3 sequence reads: CASSPQFNQPQHF. CDR3 coding DNA: TGCGCCAGCAGCCCCCAATTCAATCAGCCCCAGCATTTT.

V and J are TRBV4-3 and TRBJ1-5; D gene ambiguous. Germline CDR1 LGHNA, CDR2 YSLEER. CDR3 length: 14 residues. V lost 0 bases, J lost 7 bases, and 10 bases lay in between. CDR3 sequence (DNA): TGCGCCAGCAGCCAAGAACTGTCAACACAGCCCCAGCATTTT. Its protein is CASSQELSTQPQHF.

A few counts support this clone. The chain joins TRBV2 to TRBJ2-4; D is ambiguous. The CDR3 loop spans 15 amino acids. Germline lookup yields CDR1 SNHLY and CDR2 FYNNEI. The V end lost 4 bases, the J end lost 6 bases, and 16 bases lay between the germline ends. The CDR3, as DNA: TGTGCCAGCAGTGCGGGTCGTCCTGCCGCAAACATTCAGTACTTC. This codes for CASSAGRPAANIQYF.

This chain links TRBV5-1 with TRBJ2-2, with a weak D call TRBD2 (6 bases). The germline gives CDR1 SGHRS, CDR2 YFSETQ. V was clipped by 3 bases and J by 1 base, with 13 bases between them. The CDR3 consists of 16 residues. DNA for the CDR3: TGCGCCAGCAGCTCCGGAGGCGGGGTGAACACCGGGGAGCTGTTTTTT. Protein product: CASSSGGGVNTGELFF.

DNA for the CDR3: TGTGCCAGCAGCTTAGTGTCAGGGGCGGACCAGCCCCAGCATTTT. Its translation is CASSLVSGADQPQHF. This rearrangement joins TRBV7-2 to TRBJ1-5, with a tentative D call TRBD1 (6 bases). The CDR3 is made up of 15 amino acids. Germline loops: CDR1 SGHTA, CDR2 FQGNSA. V was trimmed by 1 base and J by 7 bases, leaving 14 bases between them.

The gene calls are TRBV18 and TRBJ2-4; the match to TRBD1 covers 7 bases. Germline lookup yields CDR1 KGHSH and CDR2 LQKENI. This CDR3 is built from 13 residues. The V and J ends lost 7 bases and 1 base, in that order; junction bases with no gene match: 1. This chain's CDR3 is CASLDRAKNIQYF. In DNA, the CDR3 is TGTGCCAGCTTGGACAGGGCCAAAAACATTCAGTACTTC.

The chain combines TRBV15 with TRBJ2-7; 8 bases fit TRBD1. V was clipped by 0 bases and J by 4 bases; unmatched bases: 11. The CDR3 length is 17 residues. CDR1 is LNHNV, CDR2 YYDKDF, per germline (reference sequence). The CDR3 sequence: CATSRDVRTTGGYEQYF. Written as DNA, the CDR3 is TGTGCCACCAGCAGAGACGTTCGGACAACAGGGGGGTACGAGCAGTACTTC.

There are a few counts of this clone. The gene calls are TRBV11-2 and TRBJ2-7; D is perhaps TRBD1 (6 bases). Trimming shortened V by 4 bases and J by 6 bases, and 19 bases separated the two germline ends. This CDR3 contains 15 residues. Germline values: CDR1 SGHAT, CDR2 FQNNGV. CDR3 sequence reads: CASSSPMTGPGEQYF. Here the CDR3 DNA reads TGTGCCAGCAGCTCCCCCATGACAGGTCCGGGCGAGCAGTACTTC.

The chain carries TRBV7-2 and TRBJ1-6, with D perhaps TRBD1 (6 bases). The ends were cut back, 4 bases at V and 1 base at J, with 11 bases in the middle. Germline CDR1 is SGHTA and CDR2 is FQGNSA. This CDR3 comprises 16 residues. CDR3 region: CASSSRGASYNSPLHF. Written as DNA, the CDR3 is TGTGCCAGCAGCTCGAGGGGGGCGTCCTATAATTCACCCCTCCACTTT.

In this sample, this clone turned up a few times. The CDR3 sequence is CASSYFFREGQPQHF. The CDR3 nucleotides are TGTGCCAGCAGTTACTTCTTTAGGGAAGGTCAGCCCCAGCATTTT. The chain employs TRBV27 and TRBJ1-5; no firm D call. In germline, CDR1 is MNHEY, CDR2 SMNVEV (reference sequence). V was clipped by 4 bases and J by 6 bases, with 16 bases between them. This CDR3 comprises 15 residues.

This clone has a handful of counts. The V call is TRBV30, the J call TRBJ1-2; 10 nucleotides agree with TRBD1. With V trimmed by 3 bases and J by 7 bases, 8 bases remained unmatched. CDR3 length equals 14 residues. Germline V gene data show CDR1 as GTSNPN and CDR2 as SVGIG (reference sequence). CDR3 residues: CAWRQGQGFGGYTF. In nucleotides, the CDR3 is TGTGCCTGGAGGCAGGGACAGGGGTTTGGTGGCTACACCTTC.

The chain carries TRBV6-5 and TRBJ1-5, with D tentatively TRBD1 (5 bases). Per the germline V gene, CDR1 is MNHEY and CDR2 is SVGAGI. The CDR3 has 13 residues. Trimming removed 0 bases at V and 5 bases at J, with 5 bases between. CDR3 loop: CASSYSTDQPQHF. CDR3 in DNA: TGTGCCAGCAGTTACTCGACAGATCAGCCCCAGCATTTT.

J is TRBJ2-7 and V is TRBV30, with 10 nucleotides matching TRBD1. The junction had 8 bases not matched to a gene; V was cut back by 4 bases and J by 2 bases. CDR1 is GTSNPN and CDR2 is SVGIG in the germline V gene (reference sequence). The CDR3 runs 15 residues. CDR3 DNA sequence: TGTGCCTGGACTAAAGGGACAGGGGCTACCTACGAGCAGTACTTC. This gives the protein CAWTKGTGATYEQYF.

The J gene is TRBJ2-5, the V gene TRBV5-1; TRBD1 is a possible D gene (5 bases). CDR1 is SGHRS and CDR2 is YFSETQ in the germline V gene. Trimming removed 0 bases at V and 5 bases at J, with 11 bases between. The CDR3 totals 14 residues. In DNA form, the CDR3 reads TGCGCCAGCAGCTTGGATGGGGCATACGAGACCCAGTACTTC. Its translation is CASSLDGAYETQYF.

The genes are TRBV7-3 and TRBJ2-1; D not resolved. Germline V lookup: CDR1 SGHTA, CDR2 FQGTGA. V lost 1 base, J lost 7 bases, and 5 bases lay in between. CDR3 length: 12 residues. CDR3 sequence: CASSLMSNEQFF. CDR3 DNA sequence: TGTGCCAGCAGCTTAATGAGTAATGAGCAGTTCTTC.

V usage is TRBV2 and J usage is TRBJ1-1, with unresolved D. Trimming left V 7 bases short and J 0 bases short, with 9 bases between. The CDR3 runs 13 residues. Germline loops: CDR1 SNHLY, CDR2 FYNNEI. CDR3 coding DNA: TGTGCCAGCAAATTGGAATTGAACACTGAAGCTTTCTTT. Its translation is CASKLELNTEAFF.

This clone was recorded once. The gene calls are TRBV7-9 and TRBJ2-6, with D perhaps TRBD1 (5 bases). Germline V CDR1 and CDR2: SEHNR, FQNEAQ (reference sequence). The CDR3 contains 15 residues. Trimming removed 0 bases from V and 4 bases from J, with 7 bases in between. The CDR3 here is CASSLAGVGANVLTF. The CDR3 DNA reads as TGTGCCAGCAGCTTAGCAGGGGTCGGGGCCAACGTCCTGACTTTC.

This chain links TRBV11-2 with TRBJ2-2; the D is unclear. Germline CDR1 reads SGHAT; CDR2 reads FQNNGV. The V and J ends lost 5 bases and 6 bases respectively, with 7 bases between them. The CDR3 totals 12 residues. The CDR3 DNA reads TGTGCCAGCAGCCTAAGGCCCGGGGAGCTGTTTTTT. It codes for CASSLRPGELFF. The variable domain in full, with the rest retrieved from reference TRBV11-2 and TRBJ2-2, is EAGVAQSPRYKIIEKRQSVAFWCNPISGHATLYWYQQILGQGPKLLIQFQNNGVVDDSQLPKDRFSAERLKGVDSTLKIQPAKLEDSAVYLCASSLRPGELFFGEGSRLTVL.

This rearrangement joins TRBV6-1 to TRBJ1-5; a possible D gene is TRBD1 (6 bases). V lost 3 bases and J 1 base, leaving 13 bases between the germline ends. The germline CDR1 and CDR2 sequences are MNHNS and SASEGT. This CDR3 is 16 amino acids long. CDR3 in DNA: TGTGCCAGCAGTGACCCGTTTAGGGGGAGCAATCAGCCCCAGCATTTT. It codes for CASSDPFRGSNQPQHF.

This clone occurred a few times. The chain is built from TRBV11-2 and TRBJ2-1; 10 bases are shared with TRBD2. V lost 4 bases to trimming and J lost 6 bases; unmatched junction nucleotides: 6. Per the germline V gene, CDR1 is SGHAT and CDR2 is FQNNGV. The CDR3 runs to 15 residues. The CDR3 sequence: CASSYLAGAANEQFF. CDR3 bases: TGTGCCAGCAGCTACCTAGCGGGGGCGGCCAATGAGCAGTTCTTC.